Below are 27 T cell receptor beta chains sequenced from a single sample in a study of T cells in Graves' hyperthyroidism and ophthalmopathy. The CDR3 regions of TCR beta were amplified from RNA transcripts. HTBI primers were used for first-round RT-PCR of the TCR CDR3. MiXCR, run by TCRdb on the multiplex PCR reads, gives a single entry per CDR3 protein. The data hold approximately 620,000 distinct CDR3 sequences, with about a sixth observed a single time. The sequenced material came from blood. All receptors come from a woman in her 40s with Graves' ophthalmopathy.

For this clonotype: A much larger clone is a single base away; this may be a read error. J is TRBJ1-1 and V is TRBV6-1; 7 positions agree with TRBD1. The CDR3 has 13 residues. Trimming removed 2 bases from V and 10 bases from J; junction bases left unmatched: 7. Germline loops: CDR1 MNHNS, CDR2 SASEGT. The CDR3 DNA follows: TGTGCCAGCAGTGAACAACAGGGGACCGGAGCTTTCTTT. Encoded protein: CASSEQQGTGAFF.

This clonotype was counted many times. The CDR3 DNA reads TGTGCCAGCAGTGAACTTGCAGGGGGGTACGAGCAGTACTTC. Translated: CASSELAGGYEQYF. The J gene is TRBJ2-7, the V gene TRBV6-1; D is possibly TRBD1 (7 bases). Germline V gene lookup returns CDR1 MNHNS and CDR2 SASEGT. The CDR3 length is 14 residues. With 2 bases removed from V and 4 bases from J, the gap between germline ends came to 12 bases.

V usage is TRBV6-6 and J usage is TRBJ2-3; 10 bases map to TRBD2. The CDR3 is 17 residues long. The germline V gene has CDR1 MNHNY and CDR2 SVGAGI (reference sequence). V was pared by 2 bases and J by 5 bases, with 10 bases of the junction left unmatched. The DNA of the CDR3 is TGTGCCAGCAGTTACCTCTCTCTAGCGGGAGAAAAAGATACGCAGTATTTT. Amino acids: CASSYLSLAGEKDTQYF.

This clonotype was seen ten or more times. The chain combines TRBV7-2 with TRBJ2-5, with D perhaps TRBD1 (5 bases). The V end was cut by 1 base, the J end by 5 bases, with 8 bases between. Germline CDR1 reads SGHTA; CDR2 reads FQGNSA. CDR3 length: 13 amino acids. The CDR3 coding sequence is TGTGCCAGCAGCTTAGGACAGTTGGAGACCCAGTACTTC. Translation gives CASSLGQLETQYF.

The V call is TRBV7-3, the J call TRBJ2-2; the D is unclear. Germline CDR1 reads SGHTA; CDR2 reads FQGTGA. This CDR3 contains 14 residues. V gave up 6 bases and J gave up 6 bases, with 14 bases separating them. CDR3 loop: CASSFTPPPGELFF. CDR3 in DNA: TGTGCCAGCAGTTTTACTCCCCCCCCCGGGGAGCTGTTTTTT.

The genes are TRBV2 and TRBJ2-6; a weak D match, TRBD1 (5 bases). This CDR3 has 13 amino acids. The germline V gene encodes CDR1 SNHLY and CDR2 FYNNEI. The ends were cut back, 8 bases at V and 2 bases at J, with 7 bases in the middle. In DNA, the CDR3 is TGTGCCAGCCTGACAGCTGGGGCCAACGTCCTGACTTTC. It translates to CASLTAGANVLTF.

This clonotype was detected many times. The chain uses TRBV28 and TRBJ2-1; tentative D call: TRBD1 (6 bases). V shed 4 bases and J shed 8 bases, with 15 bases lying between them. This CDR3 spans 14 amino acids. Germline lookup yields CDR1 MDHEN and CDR2 SYDVKM. The DNA for the CDR3 is TGTGCCAGCAGTTCGACCGGGACAATCGATGAGCAGTTCTTC. Protein: CASSSTGTIDEQFF.

This clonotype was recorded at least ten times. The rearrangement uses TRBV5-5 and TRBJ2-1; D may be TRBD1 (6 bases). The CDR3 has 16 amino acids. Germline V gives CDR1 SGHKS, CDR2 YYEKEE (reference sequence). Trimming took 0 bases from V and 3 from J, leaving 13 bases between them. The CDR3 sequence: CASSLAPTGLYNEQFF. The CDR3 DNA is TGTGCCAGCAGCTTGGCCCCTACAGGGCTCTACAATGAGCAGTTCTTC.

This clonotype was picked up many times. The rearrangement links TRBV20-1 to TRBJ2-3, with D perhaps TRBD1 (6 bases). V lost 2 bases and J 5 bases, leaving 14 bases between the germline ends. The CDR3 is 14 amino acids. Germline loops: CDR1 DFQATT, CDR2 SNEGSKA (reference sequence). CDR3 protein: CSARPSRGGDTQYF. The CDR3 coding sequence is TGCAGTGCTAGACCCTCTCGAGGGGGAGATACGCAGTATTTT.

About this clonotype itself: One base away lies a much larger clone, so this may be a sequencing read error. As DNA, the CDR3 is TGTGCCAGCAGCCGGGGTCCTGATCAGCCCCAGCATTTT. It is translated as CASSRGPDQPQHF. This chain joins TRBV2 and TRBJ1-5; no clear D gene. Trimming removed 6 bases from V and 5 bases from J, with 11 bases in between. The germline V gene encodes CDR1 SNHLY and CDR2 FYNNEI. The CDR3 spans 13 residues.

The rearrangement uses TRBV2 and TRBJ1-4, with a tentative D call TRBD1 (6 bases). Trimming left V 4 bases short and J 7 bases short, with 10 bases between. The CDR3 runs to 13 residues. Germline V gives CDR1 SNHLY, CDR2 FYNNEI. CDR3 amino acids: CASSAGQFEKLFF. The DNA for the CDR3 is TGTGCCAGCAGTGCCGGACAGTTTGAAAAACTGTTTTTT.

Only a few counts were recorded for this clonotype. The rearrangement joins TRBV7-9 to TRBJ1-1; tentatively, D is TRBD1 (6 bases). CDR1 is SEHNR, CDR2 FQNEAQ, per germline (reference sequence). The CDR3 is 19 amino acids. V lost 1 base to trimming and J lost 1 base, with 22 bases between them. In nucleotides, the CDR3 is TGTGCCAGCAGCTTAGAGAGGTGGGGGGGGCCGAACCCGAACACTGAAGCTTTCTTT. Protein sequence: CASSLERWGGPNPNTEAFF.

The rearrangement joins TRBV19 to TRBJ1-2; D possibly corresponds to TRBD1 (5 bases). Looked up from germline, CDR1 is LNHDA and CDR2 is SQIVND (reference sequence). V lost 2 bases, J lost 4 bases, and 8 bases lay in between. The CDR3 length is 13 residues. Written as DNA, the CDR3 is TGTGCCAGTAGTATAATGGGGACCTATGGCTACACCTTC. It translates to CASSIMGTYGYTF.

This clonotype was detected ten times or more. This chain links TRBV3-1 with TRBJ1-1, with D possibly matching TRBD1 (6 bases). The ends were cut back, 1 base at V and 2 bases at J, with 8 bases in the middle. CDR3 size: 14 residues. CDR1 is LGHDT and CDR2 is YNNKEL in the germline V gene (reference sequence). The CDR3 nucleotides are TGTGCCAGCAGCCAAGGGACAGTTAACACTGAAGCTTTCTTT. Encoded protein: CASSQGTVNTEAFF.

At least ten counts were recorded for this clonotype. The chain uses TRBV2 and TRBJ1-5; weak D call: TRBD1 (6 bases). Germline V CDR1 and CDR2: SNHLY, FYNNEI. Trimming removed 8 bases from V and 6 bases from J, with 11 bases in between. The CDR3 loop spans 12 amino acids. CDR3: CASSQGSQPQHF. In DNA, the CDR3 is TGTGCCAGCTCCCAGGGGAGTCAGCCCCAGCATTTT.

This clonotype was seen a few times. The rearrangement joins TRBV2 to TRBJ2-7; no definite D call. CDR1 SNHLY and CDR2 FYNNEI come from the germline V gene. Trimming pared 7 bases from V and 2 bases from J, leaving 12 bases between. The CDR3 runs to 13 residues. CDR3 sequence (DNA): TGTGCCAGCAATCGGCCAGAACCCTACGAGCAGTACTTC. It encodes CASNRPEPYEQYF.

V gene TRBV28 combines with J gene TRBJ2-2; D gene unclear. The V end lost 5 bases, the J end lost 5 bases, and 9 bases lay between the germline ends. Germline V gene lookup returns CDR1 MDHEN and CDR2 SYDVKM. The CDR3 extends over 13 amino acids. DNA for the CDR3: TGTGCCAGCAGTAAGCGTGGTACCGGGGAGCTGTTTTTT. Translation gives CASSKRGTGELFF.

This chain uses TRBV28 with TRBJ1-6; 8 positions agree with TRBD1. CDR1 and CDR2 (germline): MDHEN, SYDVKM. The CDR3 length is 16 residues. The V and J ends lost 6 bases and 5 bases, in that order; junction bases with no gene match: 9. The CDR3 coding sequence is TGTGCCAGCAGAGAAACCTGGGACAGGAATAATTCACCCCTCCACTTT. It yields the protein CASRETWDRNNSPLHF.

There are a few counts of this clonotype. The V call is TRBV20-1, the J call TRBJ1-1, with 7 bases that match TRBD1. J gave up 6 bases and V 1 base, and 2 bases lay outside the gene matches. Germline CDR1 DFQATT, CDR2 SNEGSKA (reference sequence). This CDR3 comprises 12 residues. Here the CDR3 DNA reads TGCAGTGCTAGAGGGGACAGACCTGAAGCTTTCTTT. Amino acids: CSARGDRPEAFF.

The chain links TRBV3-1 to TRBJ2-7; 7 bases agree with TRBD2. J lost 3 bases, V lost 1 base, and 6 bases had no gene match. In germline, CDR1 is LGHDT, CDR2 YNNKEL (reference sequence). CDR3 length: 15 residues. CDR3 nucleotide sequence: TGTGCCAGCAGCCAAGCGTGGGGGGGTTACTACGAGCAGTACTTC. Translating gives CASSQAWGGYYEQYF.

Many counts were recorded for this clonotype. The rearrangement links TRBV2 to TRBJ1-4; no firm D call. The CDR3 loop spans 16 amino acids. Deletions cut 4 bases from V and 2 bases from J, with 14 bases between. Looked up from germline, CDR1 is SNHLY and CDR2 is FYNNEI. The CDR3 nucleotides read TGTGCCAGCAGTGTAGAAGGGCGGCAGACTAATGAAAAACTGTTTTTT. Its translation: CASSVEGRQTNEKLFF.

This clonotype was seen ten or more times. This chain uses TRBV30 with TRBJ2-1, with TRBD2 matching 10 bases. Trimming at V came to 0 bases and at J to 7 bases, leaving 6 bases not matched to a gene. CDR1 and CDR2 (germline): GTSNPN, SVGIG (reference sequence). The CDR3 totals 15 residues. CDR3 in DNA: TGTGCCTGGAGTGTTCTAGCGGGAGCGGGGAATGAGCAGTTCTTC. Translating gives CAWSVLAGAGNEQFF. Supplemented by reference TRBV30 and TRBJ2-1, the full variable domain reads SQTIHQWPATLVQPVGSPLSLECTVEGTSNPNLYWYRQAAGRGLQLLFYSVGIGQISSEVPQNLSASRPQDRQFILSSKKLLLSDSGFYLCAWSVLAGAGNEQFFGPGTRLTVL.

The sample holds many counts of this clonotype. V gene TRBV4-1 combines with J gene TRBJ2-1, with 11 bases that match TRBD1. J was trimmed by 7 bases and V by 2 bases; bases with no gene match: 10. Germline V gene data show CDR1 as MGHRA and CDR2 as YSYEKL. The CDR3 is 17 amino acids. In DNA, the CDR3 is TGCGCCAGCAGCCAAAACGTCGGACAGGGGGCTGGGAATGAGCAGTTCTTC. Its translation is CASSQNVGQGAGNEQFF.

This sequence joins TRBV12-3 or TRBV12-4 and TRBJ2-2; D call uncertain. This CDR3 spans 13 amino acids. V was cut by 2 bases and J by 3 bases, with 4 bases left in between. This CDR3 is CASSLMDTGELFF. The DNA of the CDR3 is TGTGCCAGCAGTTTAATGGACACCGGGGAGCTGTTTTTT.

This chain links TRBV6-2 or TRBV6-3 with TRBJ1-2, with a possible D match to TRBD1 (5 bases). With 8 bases removed from V and 4 bases from J, the gap between germline ends came to 23 bases. Per germline, CDR1 MNHEY and CDR2 SVGEGT. There are 16 residues in the CDR3. CDR3 DNA: TGTGCCAGCCGCAACGCTGGAGGGGCAGGGTCCTATGGCTACACCTTC. Translating it yields CASRNAGGAGSYGYTF.

The chain couples TRBV6-6 to TRBJ2-1; a weak D match, TRBD2 (6 bases). The CDR3 is 15 residues long. V lost 0 bases and J lost 7, with 13 bases in between. Germline-derived CDR1 and CDR2 are MNHNY and SVGAGI (reference sequence). CDR3 bases: TGTGCCAGCAGTTACTCTGCGGAGGCGGGGAATGAGCAGTTCTTC. Translating it yields CASSYSAEAGNEQFF.

This clonotype occurred many times. The chain combines TRBV7-9 with TRBJ1-1; no reliable D call. The CDR3 is 15 residues long. Germline V gives CDR1 SEHNR, CDR2 FQNEAQ (reference sequence). V was shortened by 1 base and J by 2 bases, with 11 bases between the two germline ends. The CDR3 region has the DNA TGTGCCAGCAGCTTAGGTTGGGCACCCAACACTGAAGCTTTCTTT. It yields the protein CASSLGWAPNTEAFF.